The clone carrying this TCR beta chain was recorded a few times. Via MiXCR, TCRdb re-called the 5' RACE reads, giving one row per CDR3 protein. The sample has 350,000 to 400,000 distinct CDR3 sequences; around 15% are singletons. This sample is drawn from a study of T-cell memory formation after mild COVID-19. The length of the CDR3 is 13 residues. Per germline, CDR1 LNHDA and CDR2 SQIVND (reference sequence). The ends were cut back, 8 bases at V and 0 bases at J, with 10 bases in the middle. This chain joins TRBV19 and TRBJ1-1; a weak D match, TRBD1 (5 bases). Specimen: PBMCs or a T cell subset sorted from them (not recorded which). The TCR sequence derives from a man younger than 35 who had mild COVID-19 (a few samples of this study predate the infection). Cell type and time point are not known. In DNA form, the CDR3 reads TGTGCCAGTCGGGACCTGCTGAACACTGAAGCTTTCTTT. Protein: CASRDLLNTEAFF.